One sample yielded the 15 T cell receptor beta chains listed below, sequenced in a study of blood T cells in healthy people across ages (dated by TCRdb to 2015 to 2017). To prepare the library, 5' RACE was applied. The instrument was an Illumina HiSeq 2500. A second PCR of roughly 7 to 11 cycles was performed with a sample-barcoded 5' primer and a J-beta primer mix. TCRdb reanalyzed the raw reads on its own, using fastp at Q25 for trimming and MiXCR for clone calling, and kept in-frame beta chains. Here each entry gathers all rows of one CDR3 protein and keeps the most common genes and DNA. The sample profile shows roughly 830,000 distinct CDR3 sequences; roughly 60% of them were found once. Roughly 26% of the sample lies in the top ten. The sequencing sample was made of blood. These receptors were collected from a man younger than 45 in good health.

This clonotype came up many times. V and J are TRBV4-3 and TRBJ2-4; no reliable D call. The J call may be incorrect, as the DNA end agrees better with TRBJ2-7. The germline CDR1 and CDR2 sequences are LGHNA and YSLEER. The CDR3 sequence is 18 residues long. The DNA of the CDR3 is TGCGCCAGCAGCCTTTATGCTGTCACGATAAGCGACTCCTACGAGCAGTACTTC. Translating it yields CASSLYAVTISDSYEQYF.

As DNA, the CDR3 is TGCGCCGGCCTGTCGGGGGGGAGGAGCTCCTACAATGAGCAGTTCTTC. It encodes CAGLSGGRSSYNEQFF. V usage is TRBV4-3 and J usage is TRBJ2-1; 8 nucleotides line up with TRBD2. Looked up from germline, CDR1 is LGHNA and CDR2 is YSLEER. This CDR3 comprises 16 residues. Unmatched junction bases numbered 12, after V lost 11 bases and J lost 0 bases.

The chain couples TRBV5-5 to TRBJ2-5; D unclear. This CDR3 spans 13 amino acids. Trimming shortened V by 4 bases and J by 4 bases, and 11 bases separated the two germline ends. Germline assignment: CDR1 SGHKS and CDR2 YYEKEE (reference sequence). DNA for the CDR3: TGTGCCAGCAGCCCGGCCTCCGTAGAGACCCAGTACTTC. Residues: CASSPASVETQYF.

This chain links TRBV12-3 or TRBV12-4 with TRBJ2-5, with 9 nucleotides matching TRBD1. J was trimmed by 4 bases and V by 5 bases; bases with no gene match: 8. This CDR3 is 15 amino acids long. CDR3 nucleotide sequence: TGTGCCAGCAGTCCGGGACAGGGAGGTGTAGAGACCCAGTACTTC. Its protein product is CASSPGQGGVETQYF.

This chain uses TRBV29-1 with TRBJ1-2; possible D gene TRBD1, 6 bases. Germline CDR1 and CDR2: SQVTM and ANQGSEA. The CDR3 spans 14 residues. V shed 7 bases and J shed 2 bases, with 17 bases lying between them. The CDR3 nucleotides read TGCAGCGCATTGGTACAGGGCTGGAACTATGGCTACACCTTC. This encodes CSALVQGWNYGYTF.

The chain couples TRBV2 to TRBJ2-5; 7 nucleotides match TRBD1. The V gene end was trimmed by 8 bases and the J gene end by 4 bases; junction bases not matched to a gene: 10. Germline V gene sequence: CDR1 SNHLY, CDR2 FYNNEI. The CDR3 runs 14 residues. The CDR3 region has the DNA TGTGCCAGCCCTTCTCCGGGACAGCTAGAGACCCAGTACTTC. Its translation is CASPSPGQLETQYF.

This rearrangement joins TRBV29-1 to TRBJ2-7; D might be TRBD2 (5 bases). Germline loops: CDR1 SQVTM, CDR2 ANQGSEA. V shed 7 bases and J shed 0 bases, with 7 bases lying between them. This CDR3 contains 11 residues. The CDR3 reads CSATNSYEQYF. The CDR3, as DNA: TGCAGCGCGACTAACTCCTACGAGCAGTACTTC.

This clonotype was seen only once. The CDR3 sequence is CASSRFTGENTEAFF. The CDR3 nucleotides read TGTGCCAGCAGCCGATTTACAGGGGAGAACACTGAAGCTTTCTTT. The rearrangement uses TRBV4-2 and TRBJ1-1; 7 nucleotides line up with TRBD1. The germline V gene encodes CDR1 LGHNA and CDR2 YNFKEQ. Trimming removed 4 bases from V and 1 base from J; junction bases left unmatched: 6. The CDR3 runs 15 residues.

CDR3 sequence: CSARVPSGDYEQYF. CDR3 DNA sequence: TGCAGTGCTAGAGTCCCTAGCGGGGATTACGAGCAGTACTTC. The chain has TRBV20-1 and TRBJ2-7, with 9 bases that match TRBD2. CDR3 length equals 14 residues. CDR1 is DFQATT and CDR2 is SNEGSKA in the germline V gene (reference sequence). Trimming cost V 1 base and J 4 bases; bases outside gene matches: 5.

J is TRBJ2-1 and V is TRBV4-2; D unresolved. Trimming removed 8 bases at V and 7 bases at J, with 9 bases between. The CDR3 spans 11 residues. The germline gives CDR1 LGHNA, CDR2 YNFKEQ. In nucleotides, the CDR3 is TGTGCCAGCGTTCAGGCAAATGAGCAGTTCTTC. It yields the protein CASVQANEQFF.

This clonotype has only a few counts. V gene TRBV5-1 combines with J gene TRBJ2-5; 14 positions match TRBD2. CDR3 length: 17 residues. The germline CDR1 and CDR2 sequences are SGHRS and YFSETQ. Trimming removed 4 bases from V and 1 base from J; junction bases left unmatched: 6. The CDR3 nucleotides are TGCGCCAGCAGCCTCGGACTAGCGGGGGGCCTCCAAGAGACCCAGTACTTC. Translating it yields CASSLGLAGGLQETQYF. Based on the CDR3 plus reference TRBV5-1 and TRBJ2-5, the full variable domain is KAGVTQTPRYLIKTRGQQVTLSCSPISGHRSVSWYQQTPGQGLQFLFEYFSETQRNKGNFPGRFSGRQFSNSRSEMNVSTLELGDSALYLCASSLGLAGGLQETQYFGPGTRLLVL.

The V gene is TRBV15, the J gene TRBJ2-1, with 8 bases matching TRBD2. This CDR3 is built from 16 residues. Unmatched junction bases numbered 13, after V lost 5 bases and J lost 7 bases. Germline values: CDR1 LNHNV, CDR2 YYDKDF (reference sequence). CDR3 in amino acids: CATSPPGRGGWNEQFF. The CDR3 coding sequence is TGTGCCACCAGCCCCCCGGGTCGGGGGGGCTGGAATGAGCAGTTCTTC.

This chain connects TRBV7-8 to TRBJ1-1; D not resolved. The length of the CDR3 is 14 residues. Germline values: CDR1 SGHVS, CDR2 FQNEAQ. V was clipped by 8 bases and J by 1 base, with 14 bases between them. CDR3 in DNA: TGTGCCAGCCGTCCCTCCGGGGAGAACACTGAAGCTTTCTTT. Its protein product is CASRPSGENTEAFF.

The V call is TRBV9, the J call TRBJ2-3; D might be TRBD1 (5 bases). This CDR3 has 17 amino acids. The V and J ends lost 4 bases and 0 bases respectively, with 18 bases between them. Germline V gives CDR1 SGDLS, CDR2 YYNGEE. The DNA of the CDR3 is TGTGCCAGCAGCCCCCTCGGTCAGGGCCTAAGCACAGATACGCAGTATTTT. It translates to CASSPLGQGLSTDTQYF.

The genes are TRBV18 and TRBJ2-1, with D tentatively TRBD2 (7 bases). The CDR3 is 14 amino acids. The V end lost 6 bases, the J end lost 6 bases, and 15 bases lay between the germline ends. Germline CDR1 is KGHSH and CDR2 is LQKENI. The CDR3 loop is CASSLLGGPNEQFF. CDR3 DNA sequence: TGTGCCAGCTCTCTCCTGGGGGGGCCCAATGAGCAGTTCTTC.